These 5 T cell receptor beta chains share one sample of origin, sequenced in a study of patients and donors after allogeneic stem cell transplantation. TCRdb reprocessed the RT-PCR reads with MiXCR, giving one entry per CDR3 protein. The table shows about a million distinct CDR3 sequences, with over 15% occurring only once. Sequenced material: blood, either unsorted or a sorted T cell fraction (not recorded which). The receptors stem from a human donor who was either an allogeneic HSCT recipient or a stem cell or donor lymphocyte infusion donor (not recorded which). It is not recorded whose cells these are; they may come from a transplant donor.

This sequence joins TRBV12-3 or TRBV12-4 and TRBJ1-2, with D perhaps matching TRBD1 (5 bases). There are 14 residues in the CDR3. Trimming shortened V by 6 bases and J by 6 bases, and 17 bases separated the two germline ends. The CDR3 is CASSPVQGTHGYTF. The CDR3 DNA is TGTGCCAGCAGCCCCGTGCAAGGGACTCATGGCTACACCTTC.

CDR3 bases: TGTGCCAGCAGCTTAGCGGGGGCAGAACAGCAGTACTTC. It is translated as CASSLAGAEQQYF. The J gene is TRBJ2-7, the V gene TRBV7-2; possible D gene TRBD1, 6 bases. Germline V gene data show CDR1 as SGHTA and CDR2 as FQGNSA. V dropped 0 bases and J dropped 8 bases, with 11 bases sitting between them. CDR3 length: 13 residues.

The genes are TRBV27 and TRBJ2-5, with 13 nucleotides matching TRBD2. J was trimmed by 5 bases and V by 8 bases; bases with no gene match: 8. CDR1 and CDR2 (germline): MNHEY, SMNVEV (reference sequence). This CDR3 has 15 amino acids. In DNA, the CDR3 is TGTGCCAGCGGACTAGCGGGAGACCTAACCGAGACCCAGTACTTC. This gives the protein CASGLAGDLTETQYF.

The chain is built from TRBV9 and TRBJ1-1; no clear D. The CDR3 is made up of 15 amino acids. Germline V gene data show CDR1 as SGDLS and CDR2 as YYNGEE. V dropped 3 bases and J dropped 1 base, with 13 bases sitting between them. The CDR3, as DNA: TGTGCCAGCAGCGCATACCAGTGGGAGAACACTGAAGCTTTCTTT. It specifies CASSAYQWENTEAFF.

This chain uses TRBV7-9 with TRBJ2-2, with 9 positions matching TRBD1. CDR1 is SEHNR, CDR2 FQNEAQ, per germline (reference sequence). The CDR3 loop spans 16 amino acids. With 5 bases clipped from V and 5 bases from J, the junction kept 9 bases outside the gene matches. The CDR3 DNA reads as TGTGCCAGCAGCAAACCGGGACAGGGCTTTACCGGGGAGCTGTTTTTT. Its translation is CASSKPGQGFTGELFF.